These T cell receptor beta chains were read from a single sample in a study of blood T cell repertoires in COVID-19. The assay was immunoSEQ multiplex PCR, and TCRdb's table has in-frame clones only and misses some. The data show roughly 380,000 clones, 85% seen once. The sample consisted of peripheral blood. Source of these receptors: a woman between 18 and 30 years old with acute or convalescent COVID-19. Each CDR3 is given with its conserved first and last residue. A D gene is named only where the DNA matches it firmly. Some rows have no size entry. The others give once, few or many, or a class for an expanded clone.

TGTGCCAGCAGCCGCGACGGAGGGTACGAGCAGTACTTC CASSRDGGYEQYF NA NA TRBJ2-7 TRBV27
TGTGCCAGCAGTGATCCCGCGGGCAATGAGCAGTTCTTC CASSDPAGNEQFF NA NA TRBJ2-1 TRBV2
TGTGCCAGCAGCTTAAGCGGAGGCTCCTACAATGAGCAGTTCTTC CASSLSGGSYNEQFF NA NA TRBJ2-1 TRBV7-3
TGTGCCAGCAGCTTAGGCTTCTCAGGGGAAAACATTCAGTACTTC CASSLGFSGENIQYF NA NA TRBJ2-4 TRBV11-2
TGTGCCAGCAGCGACAGACAGGCTAATCAGCCCCAGCATTTT CASSDRQANQPQHF NA NA TRBJ1-5 TRBV11-2
TGTGCCAGCAGCTTATCAGGGTACAGCAATCAGCCCCAGCATTTT CASSLSGYSNQPQHF NA NA TRBJ1-5 TRBV5-6
TGTGCCAGCAGTTTCTCGGGTCAGAACGAGCAGTACTTC CASSFSGQNEQYF NA NA TRBJ2-7 TRBV12-3/TRBV12-4
TGTGCCAGCAGTTGGGTTCAGGGAGATACGCAGTATTTT CASSWVQGDTQYF NA NA TRBJ2-3 TRBV6-5
TGTGCCAGCAGTTCAGACAGGGGTCTTCAGCCCCAGCATTTT CASSSDRGLQPQHF few TRBD1 TRBJ1-5 TRBV6-5
TGTGCCAGTAGTAAAGGGGGACGAAGCGGACCCGGGGAGCTGTTTTTT CASSKGGRSGPGELFF NA NA TRBJ2-2 TRBV19
TGTGCCAGCAGACGAAACCAGGGGGCTGGCTATGGCTACACCTTC CASRRNQGAGYGYTF NA TRBD1 TRBJ1-2 TRBV6-5
TGTGCCAGCAGCCAATCGGTGGGCGGGGGGGCCAAATCCTACGAGCAGTACTTC CASSQSVGGGAKSYEQYF few TRBD2 TRBJ2-7 TRBV4-2
TGTGCCTGGATTCAGACGAAGGGACAGGAGAAAATAGCCAAAAACATTCAGTACTTC CAWIQTKGQEKIAKNIQYF NA TRBD1 TRBJ2-4 TRBV30
TGTGCCATCACCCAATTTGGGGAGGCGTATACGCAGTATTTT CAITQFGEAYTQYF NA NA TRBJ2-3 TRBV6-6
TGTGCCAGCACAATCCGGGGGGCCAACGAGCAGTACTTC CASTIRGANEQYF NA NA TRBJ2-7 TRBV2
TGTGCCAGCAGCCTCCGACAGGTAGCTTTCGACACCGGGGAGCTGTTTTTT CASSLRQVAFDTGELFF NA NA TRBJ2-2 TRBV7-8
TGTGCCAGCAGTGGGACTTTACCCTACAATGAGCAGTTCTTC CASSGTLPYNEQFF NA NA TRBJ2-1 TRBV11-2
TGTGCCACCAGAGGAGGGGGCGGTCAGCCCCAGCATTTT CATRGGGGQPQHF NA TRBD1 TRBJ1-5 TRBV24-1
TGTGCCAGCACCGAGCGGGCCGCTGGGAGCTCCTATAATTCACCCCTCCACTTT CASTERAAGSSYNSPLHF NA NA TRBJ1-6 TRBV2
TGTGCCAGCAGCTTGGACAGGGGGCTGGGTCAGCCCCAGCATTTT CASSLDRGLGQPQHF NA TRBD1 TRBJ1-5 TRBV6-5
TGTGCCAGCAGCTCGGACTTTTCCTACGTGCAGTACTTC CASSSDFSYVQYF once NA TRBJ2-7 TRBV5-6
TGTGCCAGTAGTATCGGAGGGGAGGAAGCTTTCTTT CASSIGGEEAFF NA NA TRBJ1-1 TRBV19
TGTGCCAGCAGCCGAATTCCCGGGACTCAGGCAACTAATGAAAAACTGTTTTTT CASSRIPGTQATNEKLFF NA NA TRBJ1-4 TRBV3-1/TRBV3-2
TGTGCCAGCAGCTACAGGGGCCGGGAGCAGTTCTTC CASSYRGREQFF NA TRBD1 TRBJ2-1 TRBV6-5
TGTGCCAGCAGTTTAGACAGGGGCACTGAAGCTTTCTTT CASSLDRGTEAFF NA TRBD1 TRBJ1-1 TRBV28
TGCGCCAGCAGCCAAGTGGGGGGGTCCTCCTACAATGAGCAGTTCTTC CASSQVGGSSYNEQFF NA TRBD2 TRBJ2-1 TRBV4-1
TGCAGCGTTCTACAGGGGCTTGATGGCTACACCTTC CSVLQGLDGYTF NA TRBD1 TRBJ1-2 TRBV29-1
TGTGCCAGCAGCCTAGTAGGCGGGGGGGACGAGCAGTACTTC CASSLVGGGDEQYF few TRBD2 TRBJ2-7 TRBV3-1/TRBV3-2
TGTGCCAGCAGCGCCCGGACTCAGGAGAACACCGGGGAGCTGTTTTTT CASSARTQENTGELFF NA NA TRBJ2-2 TRBV9
TGCGCCAGCAGCCAACCTACGGGAGGGCAGATAGATACGCAGTATTTT CASSQPTGGQIDTQYF NA TRBD2 TRBJ2-3 TRBV4-1
TGTGCCAGCAGTGAATATAGATACTTAGGACAGGGCAATCAGCCCCAGCATTTT CASSEYRYLGQGNQPQHF NA TRBD1 TRBJ1-5 TRBV25-1
TGTGCCAGCAGCTTGGGGGATACGGGACAGGGTATCTGCGAGCAGTACTTC CASSLGDTGQGICEQYF NA TRBD1 TRBJ2-7 TRBV5-4
TGCAGCGTACCCCCGGGACAAAAATACAATGAGCAGTTCTTC CSVPPGQKYNEQFF once NA TRBJ2-1 TRBV29-1
TGTGCCAGCAGCGCCAGTCACCGGACTACCAGCTCCTACGAGCAGTACTTC CASSASHRTTSSYEQYF NA NA TRBJ2-7 TRBV7-3
TGTGCCAGCATGAGAAGTTCGGGCTACAATGAGCAGTTCTTC CASMRSSGYNEQFF NA NA TRBJ2-1 TRBV6-5
TGTGCCAGCACGGAGCGGACCTACGAGCAGTACTTC CASTERTYEQYF NA NA TRBJ2-7 TRBV2
TGTGCCAGCACTACGCGGTCGACAGGGACGCCATCCTACGAGCAGTACTTC CASTTRSTGTPSYEQYF NA TRBD1 TRBJ2-7 TRBV2
TGTGCCAGCTCACCGGGGGGGTCCACTGGGGAAAGCTACACCTTC CASSPGGSTGESYTF NA NA TRBJ1-2 TRBV18
TGTGCCAGCAGCTTAGGCGGGGGTCGGATTGGTGCTGGAAACACCATATATTTT CASSLGGGRIGAGNTIYF NA NA TRBJ1-3 TRBV11-2
TGTGCCGGGAACAGCCGCCCTACCGGAAACACCATATATTTT CAGNSRPTGNTIYF NA NA TRBJ1-3 TRBV12-5
TGTGCCACCGGGGAGGGCTATGGCTACACCTTC CATGEGYGYTF few NA TRBJ1-2 TRBV6-5
TGCAGTGCTAGTTTAGGTCCCGGGGGACAGCCCCAGCATTTT CSASLGPGGQPQHF NA NA TRBJ1-5 TRBV20-1
TGTGCCCTCCAGACAGGATCCTATGGCTACACCTTC CALQTGSYGYTF NA NA TRBJ1-2 TRBV10-3
TGTGCCAGCAGCGGACCGACAGGGGGCGATCAGCCCCAGCATTTT CASSGPTGGDQPQHF NA TRBD1 TRBJ1-5 TRBV6-2/TRBV6-3
TGTGCCAGCAGTTGGCTAGCGAACACCGGGGAGCTGTTTTTT CASSWLANTGELFF NA NA TRBJ2-2 TRBV27
TGTGCCACCAGTGATATTGGGGCGATTCCCGGGGAGCTGTTTTTT CATSDIGAIPGELFF NA NA TRBJ2-2 TRBV24-1
TGTGCCGAAACAGGTTCTGGGGCCAACGTCCTGACTTTC CAETGSGANVLTF NA NA TRBJ2-6 TRBV21-1
TGTGCCAGCAGTGAGGCCCCCCTAGCGGTAGGCACCTACAATGAGCAGTTCTTC CASSEAPLAVGTYNEQFF NA TRBD2 TRBJ2-1 TRBV2
TGTGCCAGCAGCTTAAGGGGGGAGGACACAGATACGCAGTATTTT CASSLRGEDTDTQYF NA NA TRBJ2-3 TRBV7-3
TGTGCCTGGAGTGTACCCGGGACAGGCCCTTACGAGCAGTACTTC CAWSVPGTGPYEQYF NA TRBD1 TRBJ2-7 TRBV30
TGTGCCTGGAGTGTTGGGGGGGGCGCAGGTGGGGAGACCCAGTACTTC CAWSVGGGAGGETQYF NA NA TRBJ2-5 TRBV30
TGTGCCAGCACCTCCCCACGGCTAGCGGGAGAGCGGAATGAGCAGTTCTTC CASTSPRLAGERNEQFF NA TRBD2 TRBJ2-1 TRBV27
TGTGCCAGCAGCCTCGGACAGGGGTCAGGCGGCTACACCTTC CASSLGQGSGGYTF NA TRBD1 TRBJ1-2 TRBV9
TGCACCAGCAGCCACGCTTGTGGGGGAGGATACTTTGGCTATGGCTACACCTTC CTSSHACGGGYFGYGYTF NA NA TRBJ1-2 TRBV1
TGTGCCAGCAGCCAAGATAGAGGACAGGGGGGCTACGAGCAGTACTTC CASSQDRGQGGYEQYF once TRBD1 TRBJ2-7 TRBV3-1/TRBV3-2
TGTGCCAGCACAAGCCCGGGACAGGGGAATTCACCCCTCCACTTT CASTSPGQGNSPLHF NA TRBD1 TRBJ1-6 TRBV6-6
TGTGCCAGCAGCTTAAGTCCCGGGACAGGATACGAGCAGTACTTC CASSLSPGTGYEQYF once TRBD1 TRBJ2-7 TRBV3-1/TRBV3-2
TGTGCCTGGAGTGTACAAGGCGGGGGGGCGTACAATGAGCAGTTCTTC CAWSVQGGGAYNEQFF once TRBD2 TRBJ2-1 TRBV30